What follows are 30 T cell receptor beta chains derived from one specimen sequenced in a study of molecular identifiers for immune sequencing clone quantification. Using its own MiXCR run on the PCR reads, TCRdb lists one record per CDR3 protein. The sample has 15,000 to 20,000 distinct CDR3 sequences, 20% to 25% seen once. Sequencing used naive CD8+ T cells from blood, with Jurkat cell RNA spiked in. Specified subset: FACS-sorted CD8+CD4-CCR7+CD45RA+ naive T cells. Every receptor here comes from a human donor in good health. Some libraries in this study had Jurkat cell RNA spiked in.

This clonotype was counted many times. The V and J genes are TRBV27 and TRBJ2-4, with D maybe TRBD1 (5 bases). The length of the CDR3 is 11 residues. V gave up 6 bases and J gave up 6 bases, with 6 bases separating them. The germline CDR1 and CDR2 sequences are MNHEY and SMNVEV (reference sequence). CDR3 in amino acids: CASSQGNIQYF. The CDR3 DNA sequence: TGTGCCAGCAGCCAGGGAAACATTCAGTACTTC.

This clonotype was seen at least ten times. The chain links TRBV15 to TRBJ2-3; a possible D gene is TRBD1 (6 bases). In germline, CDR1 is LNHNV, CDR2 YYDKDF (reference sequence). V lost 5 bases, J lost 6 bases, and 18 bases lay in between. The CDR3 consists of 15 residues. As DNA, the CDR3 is TGTGCCACCAGCTCAACCCGGGACAACGGGGATACGCAGTATTTT. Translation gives CATSSTRDNGDTQYF. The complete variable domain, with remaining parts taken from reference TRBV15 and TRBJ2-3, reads DAMVIQNPRYQVTQFGKPVTLSCSQTLNHNVMYWYQQKSSQAPKLLFHYYDKDFNNEADTPDNFQSRRPNTSFCFLDIRSPGLGDTAMYLCATSSTRDNGDTQYFGPGTRLTVL.

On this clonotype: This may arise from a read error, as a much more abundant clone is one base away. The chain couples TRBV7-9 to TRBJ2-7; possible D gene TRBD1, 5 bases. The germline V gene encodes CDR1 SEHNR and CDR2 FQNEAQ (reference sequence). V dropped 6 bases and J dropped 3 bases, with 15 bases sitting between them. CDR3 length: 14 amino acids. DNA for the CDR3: TGTGCCAGCAGTTATTCTACAGGAATCTACGAGCAGTACTTC. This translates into CASSYSTGIYEQYF.

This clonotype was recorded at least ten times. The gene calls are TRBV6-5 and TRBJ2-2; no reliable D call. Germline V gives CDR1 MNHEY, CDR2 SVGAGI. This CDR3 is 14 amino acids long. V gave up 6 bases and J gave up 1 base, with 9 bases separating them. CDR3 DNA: TGTGCCAGCAGGTCAGGCGGGAACACCGGGGAGCTGTTTTTT. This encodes CASRSGGNTGELFF.

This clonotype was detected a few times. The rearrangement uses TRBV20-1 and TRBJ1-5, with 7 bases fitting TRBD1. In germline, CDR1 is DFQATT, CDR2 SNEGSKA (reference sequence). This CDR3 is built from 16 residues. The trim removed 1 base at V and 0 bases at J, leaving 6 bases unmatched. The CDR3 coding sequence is TGCAGTGCTAGAGTGGCGACAGGGAATAGCAATCAGCCCCAGCATTTT. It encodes CSARVATGNSNQPQHF.

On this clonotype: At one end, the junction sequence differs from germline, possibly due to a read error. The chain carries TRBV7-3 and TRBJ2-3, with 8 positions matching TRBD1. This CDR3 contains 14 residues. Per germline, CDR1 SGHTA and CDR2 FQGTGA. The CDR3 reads CANSLTGGTDTQYF. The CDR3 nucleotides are TGTGCCAACAGCTTAACAGGGGGGACAGATACGCAGTATTTT.

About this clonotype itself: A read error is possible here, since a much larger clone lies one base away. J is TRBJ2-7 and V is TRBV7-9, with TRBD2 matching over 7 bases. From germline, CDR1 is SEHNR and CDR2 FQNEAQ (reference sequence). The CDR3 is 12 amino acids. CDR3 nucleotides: TGTACCAGCCGCCGGGGGAGGGACGAGCAGTACTTC. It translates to CTSRRGRDEQYF.

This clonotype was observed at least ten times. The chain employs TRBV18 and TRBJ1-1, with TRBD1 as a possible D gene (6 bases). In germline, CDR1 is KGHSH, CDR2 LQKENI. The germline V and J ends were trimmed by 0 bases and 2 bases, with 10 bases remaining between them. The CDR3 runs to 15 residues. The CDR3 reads CASSPPGAGNTEAFF. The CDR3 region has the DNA TGTGCCAGCTCACCACCGGGGGCGGGAAACACTGAAGCTTTCTTT.

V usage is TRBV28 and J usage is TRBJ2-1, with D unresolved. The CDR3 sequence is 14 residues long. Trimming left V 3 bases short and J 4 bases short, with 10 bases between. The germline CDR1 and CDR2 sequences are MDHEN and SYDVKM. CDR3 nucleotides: TGTGCCAGCAGTTTGTTCCCAGAGTACAATGAGCAGTTCTTC. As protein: CASSLFPEYNEQFF.

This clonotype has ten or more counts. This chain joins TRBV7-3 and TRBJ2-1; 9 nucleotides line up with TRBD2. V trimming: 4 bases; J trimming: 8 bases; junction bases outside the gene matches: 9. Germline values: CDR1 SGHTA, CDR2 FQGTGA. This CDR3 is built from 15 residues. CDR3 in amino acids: CASSYTGLATHEQFF. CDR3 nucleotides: TGTGCCAGCAGCTATACGGGACTAGCAACCCATGAGCAGTTCTTC.

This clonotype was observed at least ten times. CDR3 region: CASSLALEIGELFF. The CDR3 coding sequence is TGTGCCAGCAGCTTAGCTCTCGAAATCGGGGAGCTGTTTTTT. This chain connects TRBV7-9 to TRBJ2-2, with D uncertain. The CDR3 covers 14 residues. Germline CDR1 is SEHNR and CDR2 is FQNEAQ (reference sequence). The V and J ends lost 0 bases and 7 bases respectively, with 9 bases between them.

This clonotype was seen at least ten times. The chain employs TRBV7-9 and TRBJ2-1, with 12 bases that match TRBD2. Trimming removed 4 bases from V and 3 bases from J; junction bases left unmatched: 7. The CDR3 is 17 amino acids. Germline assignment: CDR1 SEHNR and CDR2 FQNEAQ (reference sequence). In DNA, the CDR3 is TGTGCCAGCAGCTCTCGGACTAGCGGGGTTTACTACAATGAGCAGTTCTTC. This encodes CASSSRTSGVYYNEQFF.

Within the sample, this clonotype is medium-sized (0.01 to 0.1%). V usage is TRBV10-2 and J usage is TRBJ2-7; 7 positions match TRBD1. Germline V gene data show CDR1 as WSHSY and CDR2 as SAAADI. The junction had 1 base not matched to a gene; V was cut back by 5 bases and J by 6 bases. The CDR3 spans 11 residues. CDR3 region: CASSQGVEQYF. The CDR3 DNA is TGCGCCAGCAGTCAGGGGGTCGAGCAGTACTTC.

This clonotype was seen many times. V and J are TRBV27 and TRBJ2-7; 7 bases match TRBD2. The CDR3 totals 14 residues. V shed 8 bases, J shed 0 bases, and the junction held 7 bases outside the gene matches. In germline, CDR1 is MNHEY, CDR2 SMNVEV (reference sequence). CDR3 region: CASGDRTSSYEQYF. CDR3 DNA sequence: TGTGCCAGCGGCGACCGGACTAGCTCCTACGAGCAGTACTTC.

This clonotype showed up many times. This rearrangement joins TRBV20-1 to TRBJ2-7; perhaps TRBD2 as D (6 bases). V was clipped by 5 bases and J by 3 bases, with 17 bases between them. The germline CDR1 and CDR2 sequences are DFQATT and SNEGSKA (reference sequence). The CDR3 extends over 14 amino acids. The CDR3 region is CSAQGREFFYEQYF. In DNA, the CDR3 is TGCAGTGCTCAAGGCCGGGAGTTCTTCTACGAGCAGTACTTC.

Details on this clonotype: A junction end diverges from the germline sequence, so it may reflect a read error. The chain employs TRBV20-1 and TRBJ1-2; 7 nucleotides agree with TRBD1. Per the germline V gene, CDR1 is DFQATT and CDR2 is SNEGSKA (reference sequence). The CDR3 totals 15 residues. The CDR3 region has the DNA TGCAGTACTAGAGAGAGGGACAGTCCCTCCTATGGCTACACCTTC. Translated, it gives CSTRERDSPSYGYTF.

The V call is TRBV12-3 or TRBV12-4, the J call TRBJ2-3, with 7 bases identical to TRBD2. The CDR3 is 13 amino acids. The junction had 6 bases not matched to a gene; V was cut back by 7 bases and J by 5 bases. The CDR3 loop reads CASNFPSGDTQYF. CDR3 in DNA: TGTGCCAGCAATTTCCCTAGCGGAGATACGCAGTATTTT.

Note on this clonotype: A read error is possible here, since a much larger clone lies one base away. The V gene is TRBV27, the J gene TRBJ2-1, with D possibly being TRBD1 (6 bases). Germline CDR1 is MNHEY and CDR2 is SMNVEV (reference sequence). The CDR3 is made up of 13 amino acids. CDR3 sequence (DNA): TGTGCCGGCAGTTTAAGAGGGGGTAATGAGCAGTTCTTC. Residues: CAGSLRGGNEQFF.

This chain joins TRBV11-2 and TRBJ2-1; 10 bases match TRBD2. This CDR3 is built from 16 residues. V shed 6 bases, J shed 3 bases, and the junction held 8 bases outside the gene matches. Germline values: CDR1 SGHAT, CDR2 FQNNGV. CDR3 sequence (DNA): TGTGCCAGCAGACCACCCGGACTAGCGGTCTACAATGAGCAGTTCTTC. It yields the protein CASRPPGLAVYNEQFF. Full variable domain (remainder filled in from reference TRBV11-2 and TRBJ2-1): EAGVAQSPRYKIIEKRQSVAFWCNPISGHATLYWYQQILGQGPKLLIQFQNNGVVDDSQLPKDRFSAERLKGVDSTLKIQPAKLEDSAVYLCASRPPGLAVYNEQFFGPGTRLTVL.

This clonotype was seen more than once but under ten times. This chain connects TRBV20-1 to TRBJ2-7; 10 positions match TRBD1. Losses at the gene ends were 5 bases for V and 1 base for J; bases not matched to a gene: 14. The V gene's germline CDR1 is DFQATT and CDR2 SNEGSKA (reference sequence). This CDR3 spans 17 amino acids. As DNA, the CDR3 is TGCAGTGCTCAGGTCCGTAAGACAGGGGGCGTGTCCTACGAGCAGTACTTC. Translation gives CSAQVRKTGGVSYEQYF.

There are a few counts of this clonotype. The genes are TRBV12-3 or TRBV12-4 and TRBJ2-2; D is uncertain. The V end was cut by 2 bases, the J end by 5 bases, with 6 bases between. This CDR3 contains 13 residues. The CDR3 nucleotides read TGTGCCAGCAGTTTAAGGGTGACCGGGGAGCTGTTTTTT. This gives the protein CASSLRVTGELFF.

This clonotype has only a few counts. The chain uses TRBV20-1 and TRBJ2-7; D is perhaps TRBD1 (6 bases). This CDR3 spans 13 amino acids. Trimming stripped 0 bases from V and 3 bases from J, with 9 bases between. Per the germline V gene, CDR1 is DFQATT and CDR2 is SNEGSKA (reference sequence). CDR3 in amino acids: CSARDLGGYEQYF. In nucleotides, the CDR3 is TGCAGTGCTAGAGATCTAGGGGGCTACGAGCAGTACTTC.

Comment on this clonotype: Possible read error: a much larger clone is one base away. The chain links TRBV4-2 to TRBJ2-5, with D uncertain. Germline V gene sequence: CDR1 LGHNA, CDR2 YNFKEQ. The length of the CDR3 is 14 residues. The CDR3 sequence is CASSQETSQGTQYF. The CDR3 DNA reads TGTGCCAGCAGCCAAGAGACTTCACAAGGGACCCAGTACTTC.

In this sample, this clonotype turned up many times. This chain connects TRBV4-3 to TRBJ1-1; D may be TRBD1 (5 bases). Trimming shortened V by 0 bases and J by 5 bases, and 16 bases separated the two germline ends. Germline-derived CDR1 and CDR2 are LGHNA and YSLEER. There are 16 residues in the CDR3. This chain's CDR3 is CASSQERVQGSTEAFF. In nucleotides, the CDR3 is TGCGCCAGCAGCCAAGAGAGAGTGCAGGGTTCGACTGAAGCTTTCTTT.

The CDR3 DNA reads as TGTGCCAGCAGCGACCCTAGCGTGTCCTACAATGAGCAGTTCTTC. Residues: CASSDPSVSYNEQFF. The genes are TRBV9 and TRBJ2-1, with TRBD2 as a possible D gene (6 bases). Trimming cost V 3 bases and J 1 base, with 11 bases left between them. This CDR3 region has 15 residues. The V gene's germline CDR1 is SGDLS and CDR2 YYNGEE.

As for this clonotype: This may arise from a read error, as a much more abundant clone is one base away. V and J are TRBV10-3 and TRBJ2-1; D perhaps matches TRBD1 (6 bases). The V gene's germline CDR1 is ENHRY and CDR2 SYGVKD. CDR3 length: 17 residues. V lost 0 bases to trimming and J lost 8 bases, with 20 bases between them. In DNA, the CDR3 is TGTGCCATCAGTGAGTCGTTCAGGGGTGGGTTGGAGGATGAGCAGTTCTTC. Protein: CAISESFRGGLEDEQFF.

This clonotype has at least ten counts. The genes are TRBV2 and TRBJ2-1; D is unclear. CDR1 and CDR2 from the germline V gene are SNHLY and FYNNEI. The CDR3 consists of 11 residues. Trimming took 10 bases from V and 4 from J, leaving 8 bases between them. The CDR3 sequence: CATYKYNEQFF. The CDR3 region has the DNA TGTGCCACCTACAAGTACAATGAGCAGTTCTTC.

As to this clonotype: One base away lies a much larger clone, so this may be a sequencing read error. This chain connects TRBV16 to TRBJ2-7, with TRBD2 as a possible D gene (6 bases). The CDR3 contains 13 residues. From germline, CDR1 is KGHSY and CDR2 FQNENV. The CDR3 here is CASSQYATGEQCF. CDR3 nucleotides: TGTGCCAGCAGCCAATACGCGACGGGGGAGCAGTGCTTC.

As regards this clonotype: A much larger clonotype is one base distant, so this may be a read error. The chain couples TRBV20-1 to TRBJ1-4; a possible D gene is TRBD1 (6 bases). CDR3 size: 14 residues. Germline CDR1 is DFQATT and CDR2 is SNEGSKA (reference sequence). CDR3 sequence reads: CPKGGVPTSEKLFF. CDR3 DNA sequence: TGCCCCAAGGGGGGGGTGCCAACTAGTGAAAAACTGTTTTTT.

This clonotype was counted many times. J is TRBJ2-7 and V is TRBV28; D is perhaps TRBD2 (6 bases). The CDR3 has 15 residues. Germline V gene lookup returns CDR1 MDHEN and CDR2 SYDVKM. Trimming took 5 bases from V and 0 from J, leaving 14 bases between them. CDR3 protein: CASSPLAGSSYEQYF. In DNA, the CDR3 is TGTGCCAGCAGTCCTCTCGCGGGGAGCTCCTACGAGCAGTACTTC.